This T cell receptor (beta chain) stems from a study of OX40 agonist ivuxolimab in advanced cancers. Overall study context: Across the patients, intravenous ivuxolimab was delivered every 2 weeks at 0.01 to 10 mg/kg.

The protocol was immunoSEQ multiplex PCR, while the TCRdb copy is restricted to in-frame clones and leaves out a portion. The data show fewer than 200,000 clones, with 90% to 95% seen just once and about 0.31% held by the top ten. V was cut by 5 bases and J by 4 bases, with 11 bases left in between. CDR1 and CDR2 from the germline V gene are SGHAT and FQNNGV. The CDR3 sequence is 13 residues long. Sample: CD4+ or CD8+ T cells sorted from blood, taken in a trial of the OX40 agonist ivuxolimab. The clonotype comes from an adult with an advanced solid tumor such as melanoma, head and neck, liver or kidney cancer. The chain recombines TRBV11-2 with TRBJ2-5; the D gene is possibly TRBD2 (6 bases). CDR3 bases: TGTGCCAGCAGCAGACTAGTAGGAGAGACCCAGTACTTC. Its translation is CASSRLVGETQYF.